This TCR beta chain was recovered during a study of tumor and adjacent non-tumor tissue in lung cancer. A modified ARM-PCR protocol with three rounds of nested PCR amplified TCRbeta. TCRdb fed the multiplex PCR reads into MiXCR, producing one record per CDR3 protein. The data contain approximately 130,000 distinct CDR3 sequences, roughly 64% of them singletons. No cell sorting was done before RNA was extracted from the tissue. The germline CDR1 and CDR2 sequences are SQVTM and ANQGSEA. The CDR3 sequence is 13 residues long. Trimming pared 5 bases from V and 4 bases from J, leaving 12 bases between. This receptor was identified in a man aged 25-45 years with non-small cell lung cancer. The sample comprised lung tumor tissue. This chain connects TRBV29-1 to TRBJ1-5, with D tentatively TRBD1 (6 bases). CDR3 in amino acids: CSVCRDINQPQHF. The CDR3 DNA reads as TGCAGCGTTTGCAGGGACATAAATCAGCCCCAGCATTTT.